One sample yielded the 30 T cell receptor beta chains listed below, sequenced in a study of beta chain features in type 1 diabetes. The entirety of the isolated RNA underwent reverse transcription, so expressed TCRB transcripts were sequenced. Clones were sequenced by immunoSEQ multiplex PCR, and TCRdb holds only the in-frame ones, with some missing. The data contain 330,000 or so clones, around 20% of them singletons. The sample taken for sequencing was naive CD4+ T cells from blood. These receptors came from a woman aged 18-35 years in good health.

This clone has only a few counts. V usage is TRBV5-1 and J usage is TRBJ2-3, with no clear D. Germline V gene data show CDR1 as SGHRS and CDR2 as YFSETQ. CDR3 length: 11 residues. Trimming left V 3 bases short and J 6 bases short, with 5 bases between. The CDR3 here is CASSSLDTQYF. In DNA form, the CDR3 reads TGCGCCAGCAGCTCTTTGGATACGCAGTATTTT.

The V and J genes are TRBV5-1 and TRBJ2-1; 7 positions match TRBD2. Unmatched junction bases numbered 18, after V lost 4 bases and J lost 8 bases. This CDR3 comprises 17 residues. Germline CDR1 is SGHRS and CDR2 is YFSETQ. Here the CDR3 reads CASSRGSGRRGNDEQFF. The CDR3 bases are TGCGCCAGCAGCCGGGGGTCCGGGAGGAGAGGAAACGATGAGCAGTTCTTC.

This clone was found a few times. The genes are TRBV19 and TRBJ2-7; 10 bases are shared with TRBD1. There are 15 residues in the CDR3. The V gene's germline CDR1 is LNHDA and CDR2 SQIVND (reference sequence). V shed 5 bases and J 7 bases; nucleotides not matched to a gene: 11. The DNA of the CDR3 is TGTGCCAGTAGTTCGGGACAGGGGAATCTTGGGGAGCAGTACTTC. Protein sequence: CASSSGQGNLGEQYF.

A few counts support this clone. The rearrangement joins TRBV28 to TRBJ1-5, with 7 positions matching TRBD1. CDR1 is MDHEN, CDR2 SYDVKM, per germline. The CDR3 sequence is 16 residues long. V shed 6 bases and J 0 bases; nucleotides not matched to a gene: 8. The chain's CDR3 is CASSRDSFISNQPQHF. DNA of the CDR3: TGTGCCAGCAGCCGGGACAGTTTTATTAGCAATCAGCCCCAGCATTTT.

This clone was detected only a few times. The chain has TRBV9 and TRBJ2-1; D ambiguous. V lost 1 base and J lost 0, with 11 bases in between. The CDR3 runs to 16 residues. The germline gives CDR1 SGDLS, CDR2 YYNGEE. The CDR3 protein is CASSVSRVGSYNEQFF. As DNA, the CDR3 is TGTGCCAGCAGCGTATCACGGGTTGGCTCCTACAATGAGCAGTTCTTC.

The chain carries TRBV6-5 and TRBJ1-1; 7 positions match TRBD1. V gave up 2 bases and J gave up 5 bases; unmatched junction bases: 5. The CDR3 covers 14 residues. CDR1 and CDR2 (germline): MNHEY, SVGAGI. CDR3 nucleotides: TGTGCCAGCAGTTACCAGACAGGGCAGACTGAAGCTTTCTTT. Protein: CASSYQTGQTEAFF.

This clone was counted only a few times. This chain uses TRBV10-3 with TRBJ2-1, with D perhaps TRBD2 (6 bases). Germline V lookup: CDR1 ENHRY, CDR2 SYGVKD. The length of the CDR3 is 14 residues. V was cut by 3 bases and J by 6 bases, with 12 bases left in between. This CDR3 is CAISETGVGNEQFF. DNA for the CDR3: TGTGCCATCAGTGAAACGGGAGTGGGCAATGAGCAGTTCTTC.

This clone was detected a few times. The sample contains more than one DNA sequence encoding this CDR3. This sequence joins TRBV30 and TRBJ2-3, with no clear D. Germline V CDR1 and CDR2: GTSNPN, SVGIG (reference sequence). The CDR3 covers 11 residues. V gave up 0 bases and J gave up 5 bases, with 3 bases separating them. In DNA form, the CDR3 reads TGTGCCTGGAGTGTCGGAGATACGCAGTATTTT. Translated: CAWSVGDTQYF.

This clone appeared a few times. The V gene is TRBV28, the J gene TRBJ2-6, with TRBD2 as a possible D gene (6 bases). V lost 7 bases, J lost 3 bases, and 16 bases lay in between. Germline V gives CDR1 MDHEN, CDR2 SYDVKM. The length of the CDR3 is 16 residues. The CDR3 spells CASMEGSLGGANVLTF. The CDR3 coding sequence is TGTGCCAGCATGGAGGGGAGTTTAGGTGGGGCCAACGTCCTGACTTTC. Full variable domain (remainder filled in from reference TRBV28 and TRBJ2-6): DVKVTQSSRYLVKRTGEKVFLECVQDMDHENMFWYRQDPGLGLRLIYFSYDVKMKEKGDIPEGYSVSREKKERFSLILESASTNQTSMYLCASMEGSLGGANVLTFGAGSRLTVL.

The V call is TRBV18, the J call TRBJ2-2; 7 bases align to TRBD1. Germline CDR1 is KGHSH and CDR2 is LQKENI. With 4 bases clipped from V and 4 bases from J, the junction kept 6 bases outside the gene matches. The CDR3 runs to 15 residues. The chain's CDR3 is CASSQGQPGTGELFF. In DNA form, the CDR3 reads TGTGCCAGCTCACAGGGACAGCCGGGCACCGGGGAGCTGTTTTTT.

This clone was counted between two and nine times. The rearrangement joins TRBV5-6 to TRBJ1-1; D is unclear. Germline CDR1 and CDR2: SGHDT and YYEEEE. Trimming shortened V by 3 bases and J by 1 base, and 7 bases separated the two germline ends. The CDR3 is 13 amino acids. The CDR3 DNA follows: TGTGCCAGCAGCTCTTCGGGGAACACTGAAGCTTTCTTT. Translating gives CASSSSGNTEAFF.

As DNA, the CDR3 is TGTGCCAGCAGTGAAGGCAGGGCCACAGATACGCAGTATTTT. It encodes CASSEGRATDTQYF. This chain uses TRBV2 with TRBJ2-3; TRBD1 is a possible D gene (5 bases). CDR1 and CDR2 from the germline V gene are SNHLY and FYNNEI. V shed 1 base and J shed 2 bases, with 7 bases lying between them. This CDR3 is built from 14 residues.

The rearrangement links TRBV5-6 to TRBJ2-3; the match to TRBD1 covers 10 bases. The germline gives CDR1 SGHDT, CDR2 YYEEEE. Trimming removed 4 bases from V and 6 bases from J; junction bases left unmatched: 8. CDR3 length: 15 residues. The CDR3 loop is CASSGGTGERDTQYF. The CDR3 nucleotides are TGTGCCAGCAGCGGCGGGACAGGGGAAAGGGATACGCAGTATTTT.

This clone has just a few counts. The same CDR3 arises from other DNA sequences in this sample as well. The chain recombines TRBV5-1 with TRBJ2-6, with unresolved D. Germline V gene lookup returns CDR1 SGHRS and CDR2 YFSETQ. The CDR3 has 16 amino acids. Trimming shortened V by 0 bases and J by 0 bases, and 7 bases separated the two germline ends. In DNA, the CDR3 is TGCGCCAGCAGCTTGGCCACGGGCTCTGGGGCCAACGTCCTGACTTTC. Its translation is CASSLATGSGANVLTF. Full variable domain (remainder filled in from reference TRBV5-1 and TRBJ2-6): KAGVTQTPRYLIKTRGQQVTLSCSPISGHRSVSWYQQTPGQGLQFLFEYFSETQRNKGNFPGRFSGRQFSNSRSEMNVSTLELGDSALYLCASSLATGSGANVLTFGAGSRLTVL.

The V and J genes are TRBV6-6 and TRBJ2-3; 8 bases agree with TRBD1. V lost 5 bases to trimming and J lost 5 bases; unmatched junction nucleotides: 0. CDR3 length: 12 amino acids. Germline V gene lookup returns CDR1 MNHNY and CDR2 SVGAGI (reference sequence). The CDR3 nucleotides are TGTGCCAGCAGTGGGACAGGAGATACGCAGTATTTT. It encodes CASSGTGDTQYF.

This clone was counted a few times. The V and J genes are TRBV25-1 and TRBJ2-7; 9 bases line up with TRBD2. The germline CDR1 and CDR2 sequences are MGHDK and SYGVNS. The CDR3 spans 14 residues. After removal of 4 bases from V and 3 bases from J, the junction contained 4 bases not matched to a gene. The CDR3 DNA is TGTGCCAGCAGTGGCGGGACTAGCTTCTACGAGCAGTACTTC. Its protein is CASSGGTSFYEQYF.

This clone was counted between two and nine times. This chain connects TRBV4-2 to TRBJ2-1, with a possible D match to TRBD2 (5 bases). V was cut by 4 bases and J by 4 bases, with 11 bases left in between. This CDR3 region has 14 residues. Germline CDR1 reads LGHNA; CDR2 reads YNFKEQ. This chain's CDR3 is CASSLDQRYNEQFF. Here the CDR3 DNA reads TGTGCCAGCAGCCTGGATCAGCGGTACAATGAGCAGTTCTTC.

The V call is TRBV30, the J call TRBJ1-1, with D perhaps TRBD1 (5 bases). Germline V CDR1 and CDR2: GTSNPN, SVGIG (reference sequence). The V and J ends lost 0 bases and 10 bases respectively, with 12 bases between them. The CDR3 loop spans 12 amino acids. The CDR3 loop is CAWSVGWGPAFF. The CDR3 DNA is TGTGCCTGGAGTGTAGGGTGGGGCCCAGCTTTCTTT. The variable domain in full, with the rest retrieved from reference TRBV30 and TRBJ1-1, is SQTIHQWPATLVQPVGSPLSLECTVEGTSNPNLYWYRQAAGRGLQLLFYSVGIGQISSEVPQNLSASRPQDRQFILSSKKLLLSDSGFYLCAWSVGWGPAFFGQGTRLTVV.

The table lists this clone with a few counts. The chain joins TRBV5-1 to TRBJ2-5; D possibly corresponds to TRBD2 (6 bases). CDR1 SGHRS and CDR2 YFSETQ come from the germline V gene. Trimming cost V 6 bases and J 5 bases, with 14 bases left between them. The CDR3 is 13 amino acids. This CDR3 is CASNLLSGETQYF. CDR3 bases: TGCGCCAGCAATTTACTCAGCGGGGAGACCCAGTACTTC.

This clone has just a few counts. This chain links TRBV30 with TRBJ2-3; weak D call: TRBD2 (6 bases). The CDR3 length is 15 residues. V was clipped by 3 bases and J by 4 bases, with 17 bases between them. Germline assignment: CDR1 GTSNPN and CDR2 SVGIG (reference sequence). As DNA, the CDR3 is TGTGCCTGGAGCGACCGGGGGTATGGCGCAGATACGCAGTATTTT. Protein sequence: CAWSDRGYGADTQYF.

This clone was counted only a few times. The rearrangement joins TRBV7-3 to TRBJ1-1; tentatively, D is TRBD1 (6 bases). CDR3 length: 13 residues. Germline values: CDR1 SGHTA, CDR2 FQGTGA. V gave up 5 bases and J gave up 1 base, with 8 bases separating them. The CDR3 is CASSGGANTEAFF. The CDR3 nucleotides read TGTGCCAGCAGCGGGGGGGCGAACACTGAAGCTTTCTTT.

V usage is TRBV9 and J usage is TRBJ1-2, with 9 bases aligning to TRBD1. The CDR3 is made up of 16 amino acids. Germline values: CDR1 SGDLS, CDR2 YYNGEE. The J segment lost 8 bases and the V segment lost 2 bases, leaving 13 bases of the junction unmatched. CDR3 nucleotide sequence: TGTGCCAGCAGCGTTGGACCGGGACAGGGTTACGAGGGCTACACCTTC. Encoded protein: CASSVGPGQGYEGYTF.

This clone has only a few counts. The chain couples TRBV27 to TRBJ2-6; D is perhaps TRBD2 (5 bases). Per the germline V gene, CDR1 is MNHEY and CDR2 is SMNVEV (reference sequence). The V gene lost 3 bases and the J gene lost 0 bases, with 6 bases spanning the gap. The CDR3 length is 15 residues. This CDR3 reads CASSFEGSGANVLTF. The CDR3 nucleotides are TGTGCCAGCAGTTTCGAGGGCTCTGGGGCCAACGTCCTGACTTTC. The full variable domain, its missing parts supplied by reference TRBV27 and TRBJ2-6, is EAQVTQNPRYLITVTGKKLTVTCSQNMNHEYMSWYRQDPGLGLRQIYYSMNVEVTDKGDVPEGYKVSRKEKRNFPLILESPSPNQTSLYFCASSFEGSGANVLTFGAGSRLTVL.

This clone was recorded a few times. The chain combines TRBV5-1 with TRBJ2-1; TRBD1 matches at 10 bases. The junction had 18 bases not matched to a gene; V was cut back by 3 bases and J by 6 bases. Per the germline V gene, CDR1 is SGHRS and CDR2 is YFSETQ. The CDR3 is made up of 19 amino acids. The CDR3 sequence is CASSSTPVGGTGVGNEQFF. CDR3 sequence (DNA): TGCGCCAGCAGCTCAACTCCGGTGGGCGGGACAGGGGTTGGCAATGAGCAGTTCTTC.

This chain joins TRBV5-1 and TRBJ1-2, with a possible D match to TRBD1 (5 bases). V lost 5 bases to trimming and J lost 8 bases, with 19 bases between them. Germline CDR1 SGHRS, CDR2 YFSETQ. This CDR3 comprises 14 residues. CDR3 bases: TGCGCCAGCAGGATCGCACAGGCTGCGGGAGGCTACACCTTC. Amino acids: CASRIAQAAGGYTF.

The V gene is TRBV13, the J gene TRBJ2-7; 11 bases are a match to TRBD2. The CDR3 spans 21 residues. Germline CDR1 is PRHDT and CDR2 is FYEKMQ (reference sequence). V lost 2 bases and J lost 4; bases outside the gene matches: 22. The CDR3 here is CASSLRGWATSGTGWGYEQYF. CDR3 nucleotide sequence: TGTGCCAGCAGCTTAAGGGGATGGGCGACTAGCGGGACAGGTTGGGGGTACGAGCAGTACTTC.

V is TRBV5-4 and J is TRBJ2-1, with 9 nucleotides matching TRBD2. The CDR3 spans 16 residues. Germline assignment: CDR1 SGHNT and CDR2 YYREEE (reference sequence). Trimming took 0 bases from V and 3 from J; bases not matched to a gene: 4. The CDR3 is CASSLVGAGGYNEQFF. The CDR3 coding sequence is TGTGCCAGCAGCTTGGTAGGAGCGGGGGGCTACAATGAGCAGTTCTTC.

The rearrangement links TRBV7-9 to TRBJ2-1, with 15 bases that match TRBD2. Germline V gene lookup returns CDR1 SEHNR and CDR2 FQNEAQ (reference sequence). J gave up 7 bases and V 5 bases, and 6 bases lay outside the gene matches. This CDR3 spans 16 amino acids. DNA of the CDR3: TGTGCCAGCAGCGTGGGACTAGCGGGAGGTGAGAATGAGCAGTTCTTC. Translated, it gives CASSVGLAGGENEQFF.

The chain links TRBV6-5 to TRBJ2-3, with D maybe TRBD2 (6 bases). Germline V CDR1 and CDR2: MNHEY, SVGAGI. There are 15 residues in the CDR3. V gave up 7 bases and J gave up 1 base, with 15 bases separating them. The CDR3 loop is CASKKAPSGTDTQYF. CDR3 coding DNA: TGTGCCAGCAAGAAGGCGCCTAGCGGCACAGATACGCAGTATTTT.

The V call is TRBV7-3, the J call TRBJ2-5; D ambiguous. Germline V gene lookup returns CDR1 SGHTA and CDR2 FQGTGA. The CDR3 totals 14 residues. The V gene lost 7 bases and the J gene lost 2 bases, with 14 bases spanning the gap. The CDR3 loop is CASTLEDFQETQYF. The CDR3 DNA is TGTGCCAGCACCCTAGAGGATTTTCAAGAGACCCAGTACTTC. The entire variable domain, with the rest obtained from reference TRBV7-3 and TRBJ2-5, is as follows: GAGVSQTPSNKVTEKGKYVELRCDPISGHTALYWYRQSLGQGPEFLIYFQGTGAADDSGLPNDRFFAVRPEGSVSTLKIQRTERGDSAVYLCASTLEDFQETQYFGPGTRLLVL.